This entry features one TCR beta chain sequence. Other DNA variants within this sample encode the same CDR3. Primers: 60 Vbeta forward and 13 Jbeta reverse. Using immunoSEQ multiplex PCR, the repertoire was profiled, and TCRdb retains in-frame clones only, with some absent. Of about 120,000 clones in the sample, approximately 68% were seen once. From germline, CDR1 is SGHTA and CDR2 FQGNSA. V lost 1 base to trimming and J lost 8 bases, with 8 bases between them. CDR3 length: 12 amino acids. This entry is derived from a study of cytomegalovirus exposure and HLA in healthy donors. The TCR was taken from a man aged 30-40 years in good health and CMV-seropositive. The sample comprised PBMCs. The V call is TRBV7-2, the J call TRBJ1-1; perhaps TRBD1 as D (5 bases). The DNA for the CDR3 is TGTGCCAGCAGCTTAGTTCGGACAGAAGCTTTCTTT. This sequence encodes CASSLVRTEAFF.